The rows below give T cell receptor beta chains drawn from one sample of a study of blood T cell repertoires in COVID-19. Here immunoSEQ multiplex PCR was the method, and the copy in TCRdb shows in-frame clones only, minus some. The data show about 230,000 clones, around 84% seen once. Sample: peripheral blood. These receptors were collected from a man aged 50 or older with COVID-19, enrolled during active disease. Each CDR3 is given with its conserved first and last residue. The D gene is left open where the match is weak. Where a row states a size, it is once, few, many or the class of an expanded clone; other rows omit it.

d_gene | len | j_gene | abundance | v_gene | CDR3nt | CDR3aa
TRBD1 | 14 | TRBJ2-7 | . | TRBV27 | TGTGCCAGCGGCAGACAGGGGGCAATCTACGAGCAGTACTTC | CASGRQGAIYEQYF
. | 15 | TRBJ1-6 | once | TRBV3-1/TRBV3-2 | TGTGCCAGCAGCCCCTACCCCCAGGATAATTCACCCCTCCACTTT | CASSPYPQDNSPLHF
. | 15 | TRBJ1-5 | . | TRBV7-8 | TGTGCCAGCAGGCGGCGGCCGGGGTGTTGTCAGCCCCAGCATTTT | CASRRRPGCCQPQHF
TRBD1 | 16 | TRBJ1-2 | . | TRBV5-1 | TGCGCCAGCAGCGCTACCCGACAGGGTTGGAACTATGGCTACACCTTC | CASSATRQGWNYGYTF
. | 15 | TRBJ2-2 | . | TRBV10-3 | TGTGCCATCAGCGGTTTCGGGGGGCACACCGGGGAGCTGTTTTTT | CAISGFGGHTGELFF
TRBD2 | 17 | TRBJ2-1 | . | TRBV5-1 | TGCGCCAGCAGCCCGATTCCGGGACTAGCGGGGGGGAATGAGCAGTTCTTC | CASSPIPGLAGGNEQFF
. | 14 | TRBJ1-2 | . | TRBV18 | TGTGCCAGCTCACCACCTAGCGAGCTAAGTGGCTACACCTTC | CASSPPSELSGYTF
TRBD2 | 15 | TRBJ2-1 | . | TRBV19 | TGTGCCAGTAGCCTCGGACTAGCGGGGGATGCTGAGCAGTTCTTC | CASSLGLAGDAEQFF
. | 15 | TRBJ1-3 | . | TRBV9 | TGTGCCAGCAGCCCCAGCGGCAGCTCTGGAAACACCATATATTTT | CASSPSGSSGNTIYF
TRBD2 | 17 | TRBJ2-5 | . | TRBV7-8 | TGTGCCAGCAGCACTCTCCCACTAGCGGTGAAAGAAGAGACCCAGTACTTC | CASSTLPLAVKEETQYF
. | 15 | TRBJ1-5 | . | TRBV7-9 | TGTGCCAGCAGCTTTCAGGGCGATAGCAATCAGCCCCAGCATTTT | CASSFQGDSNQPQHF
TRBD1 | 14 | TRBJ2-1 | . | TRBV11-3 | TGTGCCAGCAGCTGGGGACAGGGTGGAAATGAGCAGTTCTTC | CASSWGQGGNEQFF
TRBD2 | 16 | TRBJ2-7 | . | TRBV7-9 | TGTGCCAGCAGCTTAGGTCTAGCGGGAGGCTCCTACGAGCAGTACTTC | CASSLGLAGGSYEQYF
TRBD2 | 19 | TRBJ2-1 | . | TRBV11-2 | TGTGCCAGCAGCAGAAGGACTAGCGGGATACGTAGCTCCTACAATGAGCAGTTCTTC | CASSRRTSGIRSSYNEQFF
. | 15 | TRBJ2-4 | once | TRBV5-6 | TGTGCCAGCAGCTTGGAATTCTCAGGCAAAAACATTCAGTACTTC | CASSLEFSGKNIQYF
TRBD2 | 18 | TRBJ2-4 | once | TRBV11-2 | TGTGCCAGCAGCATGGGCCCTAGCGGGGTTCTAGCCAAAAACATTCAGTACTTC | CASSMGPSGVLAKNIQYF
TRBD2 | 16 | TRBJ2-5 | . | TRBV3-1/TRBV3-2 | TGTGCCAGCAGCCAGTCCTTAGCGGGAGTGGGTGAGACCCAGTACTTC | CASSQSLAGVGETQYF
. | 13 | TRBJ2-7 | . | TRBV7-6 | TGTGCCAGCGGGCTGGGCAGGGCAAACGAGCAGTACTTC | CASGLGRANEQYF
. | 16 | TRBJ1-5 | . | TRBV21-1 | TGTGCCAGCAGCGGACGACAGGGTAATGAAGATCAGCCCCAGCATTTT | CASSGRQGNEDQPQHF
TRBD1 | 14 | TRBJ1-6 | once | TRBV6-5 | TGTGCCAGCAGCGAGACAGGGACGGATTCACCCCTCCACTTT | CASSETGTDSPLHF
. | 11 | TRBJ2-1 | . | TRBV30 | TGTGCCTGGAGTCTACTACATGAGCAGTTCTTC | CAWSLLHEQFF
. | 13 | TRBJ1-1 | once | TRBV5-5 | TGTGCCAGCAGCTTGAGTCGTAGCACTGAAGCTTTCTTT | CASSLSRSTEAFF
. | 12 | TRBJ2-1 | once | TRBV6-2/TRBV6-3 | TGTGCCAGCAGTTACACATCAGGGGAGCAGTTCTTC | CASSYTSGEQFF
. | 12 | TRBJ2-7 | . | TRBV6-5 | TGTGCCAGCAGCCCCGCGCCCTACGAGCAGTACTTC | CASSPAPYEQYF
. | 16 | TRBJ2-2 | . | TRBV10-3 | TGTGCCATCAGTGAAACCGGGACAACGAACACCGGGGAGCTGTTTTTT | CAISETGTTNTGELFF
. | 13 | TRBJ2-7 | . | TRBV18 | TGTGCCAGCTCACCGCCCGGGAGCTACGAGCAGTACTTC | CASSPPGSYEQYF
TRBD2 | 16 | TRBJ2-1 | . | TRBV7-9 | TGTGCCAGCAGCTTAACGGGGGGTCGCACCTACAATGAGCAGTTCTTC | CASSLTGGRTYNEQFF
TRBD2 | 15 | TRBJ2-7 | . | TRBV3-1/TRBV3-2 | TGTGCCAGCAGTCGGGCTAGCGGGGTCCGCTACGAGCAGTACTTC | CASSRASGVRYEQYF
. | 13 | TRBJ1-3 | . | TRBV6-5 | TGTGCCAGCACCCAGGGGACTGGAAACACCATATATTTT | CASTQGTGNTIYF
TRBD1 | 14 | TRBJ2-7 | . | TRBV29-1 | TGCAGCGTTGAAGGGACAGGGGAAGACTACGAGCAGTACTTC | CSVEGTGEDYEQYF
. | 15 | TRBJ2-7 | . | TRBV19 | TGTGCCAGTAGTATAGTAGCGGAGAGCTCCTACGAGCAGTACTTC | CASSIVAESSYEQYF
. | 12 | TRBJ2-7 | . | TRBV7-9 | TGTGCCAGCAGCCTCGGAGCCTACGAGCAGTACTTC | CASSLGAYEQYF
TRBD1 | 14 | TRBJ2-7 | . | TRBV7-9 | TGTGCCAGCAGCTTTGGACAGGCCGCCTACGAGCAGTACTTC | CASSFGQAAYEQYF
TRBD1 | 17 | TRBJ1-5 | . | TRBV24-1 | TGTGCCACCAGTGACCCCGGACAGGGCGGTAGCAATCAGCCCCAGCATTTT | CATSDPGQGGSNQPQHF
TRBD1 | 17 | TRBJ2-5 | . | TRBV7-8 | TGTGCCAGCAGCTCCTTCGCCGGGACAGGGACCTCAGAGACCCAGTACTTC | CASSSFAGTGTSETQYF
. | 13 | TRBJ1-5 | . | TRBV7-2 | TGTGCCAGCAGCTTAGCAGTGGAGAAGCCCCAGCATTTT | CASSLAVEKPQHF
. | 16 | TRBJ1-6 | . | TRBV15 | TGTGCCACCAGCAGAGATCCGAGGGCCTATAATTCACCCCTCCACTTT | CATSRDPRAYNSPLHF
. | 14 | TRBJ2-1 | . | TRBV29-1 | TGCAGCGTTGTGGGAGGACAGGTGAGCCAAGAGCAGTTCTTC | CSVVGGQVSQEQFF
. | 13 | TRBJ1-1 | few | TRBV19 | TGTGCCAGTAGTAGCCAGGGATTCACTGAAGCTTTCTTT | CASSSQGFTEAFF
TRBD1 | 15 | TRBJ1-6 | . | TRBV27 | TGTGCCAGCAGTCGGACAGGGGGCTATAATTCACCCCTCCACTTT | CASSRTGGYNSPLHF
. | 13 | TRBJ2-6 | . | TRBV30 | TGTGCCTGGAGTGTAGAAGCGGCCAACGTCCTGACTTTC | CAWSVEAANVLTF
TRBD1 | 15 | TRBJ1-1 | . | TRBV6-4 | TGTGCCAGCAGTGCGCGGGGACAGGGAAGAACTGAAGCTTTCTTT | CASSARGQGRTEAFF
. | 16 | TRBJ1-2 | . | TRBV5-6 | TGTGCCAGCAGCTTGGCCAGGCAGGGGACTAACTATGGCTACACCTTC | CASSLARQGTNYGYTF
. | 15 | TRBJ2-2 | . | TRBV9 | TGTGCCAGCAGCGTAGCCGTTAGTGGGGCTGGGGAGCTGTTTTTT | CASSVAVSGAGELFF
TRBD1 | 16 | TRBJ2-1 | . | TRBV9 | TGTGCCAGCAGCGTAGCGGGACAGAACTCCTACAATGAGCAGTTCTTC | CASSVAGQNSYNEQFF
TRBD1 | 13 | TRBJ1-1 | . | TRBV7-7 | TGTGCCGTATGGGACAGAAAAAACACTGAAGCTTTCTTT | CAVWDRKNTEAFF
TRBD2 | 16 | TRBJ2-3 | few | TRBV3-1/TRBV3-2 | TGTGCCAGCAGCCCCTGGACTAGCGGGGGCACAGATACGCAGTATTTT | CASSPWTSGGTDTQYF
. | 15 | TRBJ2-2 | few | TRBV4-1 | TGCGCCAGCAGCCGCCATCACGGGGGAACCGGGGAGCTGTTTTTT | CASSRHHGGTGELFF
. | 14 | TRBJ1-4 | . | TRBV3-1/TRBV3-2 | TGTGCCAGCAGCGAAACAGTCACTAATGAAAAACTGTTTTTT | CASSETVTNEKLFF
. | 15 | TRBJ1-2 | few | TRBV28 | TGTGCCAGCAGTTTAGTTGGGGGGGGCTCCTATGGCTACACCTTC | CASSLVGGGSYGYTF
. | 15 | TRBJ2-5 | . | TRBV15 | TGTGCCACCAGCAGAGATCGGAGCAACCAAGAGACCCAGTACTTC | CATSRDRSNQETQYF
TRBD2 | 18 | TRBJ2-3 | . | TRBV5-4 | TGTGCCAGCAGCCTCAGAGGGAGCGGGGGGCCAGGTGGAGATACGCAGTATTTT | CASSLRGSGGPGGDTQYF
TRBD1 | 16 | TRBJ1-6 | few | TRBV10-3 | TGTGCCATCAGTGAGCCGGACAGGGTCTATAATTCACCCCTCCACTTT | CAISEPDRVYNSPLHF